This note documents a single TCR beta chain sequence. Trimming removed 4 bases from V and 6 bases from J; junction bases left unmatched: 22. This CDR3 contains 19 residues. Germline lookup yields CDR1 SGHTA and CDR2 FQGTGA. This sample is drawn from a study of blood T cell repertoires in COVID-19. Libraries were prepared by immunoSEQ multiplex PCR; TCRdb keeps only in-frame clonotypes and omits some of them. There are over 130,000 clones in the sample; approximately 80% occur only once, and around 4.8% lies in the top ten. This clonotype was obtained from a woman aged 80 or over with active or convalescent COVID-19. The rearrangement uses TRBV7-3 and TRBJ1-2; TRBD1 agrees at 8 bases. The sample comprised peripheral blood. CDR3 nucleotide sequence: TGTGCCAGCAGCTATGGCCCGGGCGGACAGGGAAATTTTTCGGATGGCTACACCTTC. Its protein is CASSYGPGGQGNFSDGYTF.